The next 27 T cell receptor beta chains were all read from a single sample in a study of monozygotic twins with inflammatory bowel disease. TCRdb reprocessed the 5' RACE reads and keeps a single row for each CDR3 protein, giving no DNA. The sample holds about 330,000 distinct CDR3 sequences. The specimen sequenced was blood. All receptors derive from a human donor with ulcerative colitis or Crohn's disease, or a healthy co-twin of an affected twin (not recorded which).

CDR3 in amino acids: CASSPPDRTGYTF. The chain joins TRBV18 to TRBJ1-2; the D call from TCRdb, TRBD1, cannot be confirmed without DNA. The germline gives CDR1 KGHSH, CDR2 LQKENI. The CDR3 totals 13 residues.

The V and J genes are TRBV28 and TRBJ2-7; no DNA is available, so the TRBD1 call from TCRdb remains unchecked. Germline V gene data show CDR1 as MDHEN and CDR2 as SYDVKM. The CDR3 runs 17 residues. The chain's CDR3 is CASSLGTGGGPSYEQYF.

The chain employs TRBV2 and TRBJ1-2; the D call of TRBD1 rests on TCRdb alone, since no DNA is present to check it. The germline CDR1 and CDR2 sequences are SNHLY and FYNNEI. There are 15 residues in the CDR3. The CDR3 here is CASSRGHATGYGYTF.

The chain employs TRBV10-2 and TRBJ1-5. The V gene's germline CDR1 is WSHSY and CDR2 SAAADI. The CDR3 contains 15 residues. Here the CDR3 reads CASTPTGRANQPQHF.

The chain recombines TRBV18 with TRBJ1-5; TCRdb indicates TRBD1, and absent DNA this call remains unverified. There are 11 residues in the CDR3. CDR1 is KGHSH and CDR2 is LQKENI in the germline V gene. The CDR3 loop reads CASSWGQPQHF.

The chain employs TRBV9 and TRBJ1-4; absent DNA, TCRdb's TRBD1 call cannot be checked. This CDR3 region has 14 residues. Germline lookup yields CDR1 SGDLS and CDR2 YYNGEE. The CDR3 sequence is CASSVDRANEKLFF.

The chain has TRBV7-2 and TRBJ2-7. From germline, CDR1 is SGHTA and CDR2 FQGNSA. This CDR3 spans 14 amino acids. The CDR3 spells CASSLLDRSYEQYF.

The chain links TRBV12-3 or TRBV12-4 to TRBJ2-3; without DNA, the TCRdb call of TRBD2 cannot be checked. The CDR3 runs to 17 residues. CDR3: CASSSTSGGDSTDTQYF.

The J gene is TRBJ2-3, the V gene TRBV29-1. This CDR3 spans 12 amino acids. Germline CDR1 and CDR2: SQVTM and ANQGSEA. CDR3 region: CSVKVEEITQYF.

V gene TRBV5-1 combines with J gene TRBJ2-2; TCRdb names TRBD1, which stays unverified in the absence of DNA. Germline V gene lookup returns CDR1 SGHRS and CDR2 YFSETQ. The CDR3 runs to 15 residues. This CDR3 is CASSLGTVGTGELFF. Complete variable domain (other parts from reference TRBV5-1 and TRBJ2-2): KAGVTQTPRYLIKTRGQQVTLSCSPISGHRSVSWYQQTPGQGLQFLFEYFSETQRNKGNFPGRFSGRQFSNSRSEMNVSTLELGDSALYLCASSLGTVGTGELFFGEGSRLTVL.

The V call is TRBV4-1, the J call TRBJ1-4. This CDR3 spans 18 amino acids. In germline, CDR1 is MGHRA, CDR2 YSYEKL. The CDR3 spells CASSQLTGGGTVNEKLFF.

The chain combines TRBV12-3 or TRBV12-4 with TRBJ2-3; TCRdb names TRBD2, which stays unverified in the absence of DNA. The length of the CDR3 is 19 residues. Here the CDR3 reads CASSTHMPPAGGQADTQYF.

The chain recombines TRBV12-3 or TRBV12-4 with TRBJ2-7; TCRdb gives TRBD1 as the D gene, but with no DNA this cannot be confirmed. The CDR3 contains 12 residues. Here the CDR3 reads CASKGESYEQYF.

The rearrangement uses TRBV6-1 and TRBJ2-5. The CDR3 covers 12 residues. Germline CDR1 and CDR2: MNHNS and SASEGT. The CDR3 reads CASSVDGETQYF.

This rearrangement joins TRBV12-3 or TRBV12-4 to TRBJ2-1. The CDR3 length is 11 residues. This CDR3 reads CASSFVDEQFF.

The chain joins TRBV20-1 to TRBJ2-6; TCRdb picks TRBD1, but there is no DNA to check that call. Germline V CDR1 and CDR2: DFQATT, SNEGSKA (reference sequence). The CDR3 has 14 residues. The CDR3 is CSARGGAGANVLTF.

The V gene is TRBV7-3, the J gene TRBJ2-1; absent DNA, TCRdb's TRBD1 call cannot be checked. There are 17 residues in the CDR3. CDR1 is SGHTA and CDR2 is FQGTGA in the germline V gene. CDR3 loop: CASSSRPRDRGMNEQFF.

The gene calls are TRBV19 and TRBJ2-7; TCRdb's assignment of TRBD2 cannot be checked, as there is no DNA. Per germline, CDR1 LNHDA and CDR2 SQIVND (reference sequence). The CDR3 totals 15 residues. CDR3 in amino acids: CASSTTGTRSHEQYF.

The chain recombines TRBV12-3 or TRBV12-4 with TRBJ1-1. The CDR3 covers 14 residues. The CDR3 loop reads CASSLRQPNTEAFF.

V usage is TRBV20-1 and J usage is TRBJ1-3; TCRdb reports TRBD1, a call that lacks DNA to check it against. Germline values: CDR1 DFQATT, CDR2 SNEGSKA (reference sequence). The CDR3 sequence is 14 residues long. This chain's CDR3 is CSAIGQGSGNTIYF.

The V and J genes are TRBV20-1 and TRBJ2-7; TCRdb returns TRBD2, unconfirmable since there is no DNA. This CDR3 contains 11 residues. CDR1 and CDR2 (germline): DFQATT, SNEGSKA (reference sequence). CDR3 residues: CTLGPADEQYF.

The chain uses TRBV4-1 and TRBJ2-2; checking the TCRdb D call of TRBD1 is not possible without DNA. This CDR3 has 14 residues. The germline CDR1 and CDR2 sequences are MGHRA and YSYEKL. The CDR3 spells CASSHGQNTGELFF.

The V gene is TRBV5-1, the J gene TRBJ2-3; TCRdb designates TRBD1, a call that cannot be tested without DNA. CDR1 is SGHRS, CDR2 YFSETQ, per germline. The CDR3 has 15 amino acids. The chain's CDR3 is CASSYTGTGPDTQYF.

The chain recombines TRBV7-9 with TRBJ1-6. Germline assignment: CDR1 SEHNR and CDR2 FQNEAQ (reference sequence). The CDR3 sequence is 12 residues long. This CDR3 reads CASSSVDSPLHF.

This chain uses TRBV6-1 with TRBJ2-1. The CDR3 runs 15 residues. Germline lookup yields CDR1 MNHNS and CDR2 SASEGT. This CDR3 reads CASSEPGSSYNEQFF.

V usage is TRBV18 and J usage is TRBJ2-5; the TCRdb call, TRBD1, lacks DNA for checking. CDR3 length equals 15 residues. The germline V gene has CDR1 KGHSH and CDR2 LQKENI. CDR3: CASSPLRGAQETQYF.

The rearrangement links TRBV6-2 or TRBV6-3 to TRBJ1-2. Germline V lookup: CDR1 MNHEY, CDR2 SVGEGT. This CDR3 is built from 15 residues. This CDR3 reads CASSYIAGIIYGYTF.